The 3 T cell receptor beta chains listed next were all sequenced from one sample in a study of blood T cell repertoires in COVID-19. Repertoires were generated with immunoSEQ multiplex PCR, while TCRdb's copy carries only in-frame clones and drops some. Here the sample spans about 120,000 clones, over 70% being singletons. The sample comprised peripheral blood. These receptors were obtained from a man aged 45-65 years with acute or convalescent COVID-19.

The J gene is TRBJ2-2, the V gene TRBV5-1, with D perhaps TRBD2 (5 bases). CDR1 SGHRS and CDR2 YFSETQ come from the germline V gene. V was shortened by 1 base and J by 2 bases, with 9 bases between the two germline ends. The CDR3 is 15 residues long. The CDR3 protein is CASSLNLANTGELFF. In DNA, the CDR3 is TGCGCCAGCAGCTTGAATCTAGCTAACACCGGGGAGCTGTTTTTT.

The rearrangement joins TRBV6-6 to TRBJ1-5; maybe TRBD1 (6 bases). The length of the CDR3 is 15 residues. Germline CDR1 reads MNHNY; CDR2 reads SVGAGI (reference sequence). Trimming cost V 7 bases and J 7 bases, with 20 bases left between them. CDR3 loop: CASTKGGGMGQPQHF. The CDR3 DNA reads as TGTGCCAGCACTAAAGGGGGGGGGATGGGCCAGCCCCAGCATTTT.

V gene TRBV6-6 combines with J gene TRBJ1-6; tentatively, D is TRBD1 (6 bases). V was clipped by 5 bases and J by 3 bases, with 11 bases between them. CDR3 length: 15 residues. CDR1 is MNHNY, CDR2 SVGAGI, per germline (reference sequence). The CDR3 DNA sequence: TGTGCCAGCAGTACCGGACAGAACTATAATTCACCCCTCCACTTT. The encoded protein is CASSTGQNYNSPLHF.